Below, 21 T cell receptor beta chains from the same sample are listed, as sequenced in a study of cytomegalovirus exposure and HLA in healthy donors. Primers for the PCR totalled 60 Vbeta and 13 Jbeta. Clones were sequenced by immunoSEQ multiplex PCR, and TCRdb holds only the in-frame ones, with some missing. The data contain 150,000 to 200,000 clones, roughly 83% of them singletons. Sample: PBMCs. All receptors come from a boy between 10 and 17 years old in good health and CMV-seronegative.

This clone appeared a single time. The rearrangement uses TRBV5-1 and TRBJ2-7; D might be TRBD2 (6 bases). This CDR3 spans 16 amino acids. Per germline, CDR1 SGHRS and CDR2 YFSETQ. Between the trimmed V and J ends, which lost 0 bases and 0 bases, there was a span of 13 bases. For the CDR3, the DNA is TGCGCCAGCAGCTTGGAGCCTCGGGGGAGCTCCTACGAGCAGTACTTC. This translates into CASSLEPRGSSYEQYF.

J is TRBJ1-2 and V is TRBV9; 9 bases are shared with TRBD1. Germline CDR1 SGDLS, CDR2 YYNGEE. The trim removed 0 bases at V and 8 bases at J, leaving 11 bases unmatched. This CDR3 region has 16 residues. The CDR3 loop is CASSVDLRDREEGYTF. The CDR3 DNA reads TGTGCCAGCAGCGTAGATCTGCGGGACAGGGAAGAGGGCTACACCTTC.

The chain has TRBV9 and TRBJ2-7, with D possibly matching TRBD1 (7 bases). The germline CDR1 and CDR2 sequences are SGDLS and YYNGEE. Trimming stripped 0 bases from V and 0 bases from J, with 13 bases between. This CDR3 spans 16 amino acids. CDR3: CASSVGRDRYSYEQYF. The CDR3 coding sequence is TGTGCCAGCAGCGTAGGGCGGGACAGATACTCCTACGAGCAGTACTTC.

The chain links TRBV9 to TRBJ2-5, with TRBD2 matching 11 bases. This CDR3 spans 19 amino acids. Germline values: CDR1 SGDLS, CDR2 YYNGEE. With 4 bases clipped from V and 1 base from J, the junction kept 15 bases outside the gene matches. The CDR3 spells CASSPATSGIRGGQETQYF. CDR3 DNA: TGTGCCAGCAGCCCGGCGACTAGCGGGATAAGGGGGGGCCAAGAGACCCAGTACTTC.

This clone was counted a single time. The rearrangement links TRBV18 to TRBJ1-1; a possible D gene is TRBD1 (5 bases). The length of the CDR3 is 15 residues. The V and J ends lost 3 bases and 0 bases respectively, with 11 bases between them. Looked up from germline, CDR1 is KGHSH and CDR2 is LQKENI. CDR3 coding DNA: TGTGCCAGCTCACCTGGCGGGACCATGAACACTGAAGCTTTCTTT. It is translated as CASSPGGTMNTEAFF.

The V gene is TRBV4-3, the J gene TRBJ2-2; 9 bases agree with TRBD1. CDR1 and CDR2 from the germline V gene are LGHNA and YSLEER. The CDR3 runs 16 residues. J was trimmed by 7 bases and V by 4 bases; bases with no gene match: 10. This CDR3 is CASSPTGQGLIGELFF. Here the CDR3 DNA reads TGCGCCAGCAGCCCCACGGGACAGGGTTTAATCGGGGAGCTGTTTTTT.

The chain combines TRBV28 with TRBJ2-7; perhaps TRBD1 as D (5 bases). This CDR3 contains 15 residues. V shed 5 bases and J shed 3 bases, with 17 bases lying between them. Looked up from germline, CDR1 is MDHEN and CDR2 is SYDVKM. CDR3: CASSPPGSRDYEQYF. Written as DNA, the CDR3 is TGTGCCAGCAGTCCTCCGGGTAGCAGGGACTACGAGCAGTACTTC. The whole variable domain, remainder taken from reference TRBV28 and TRBJ2-7, is DVKVTQSSRYLVKRTGEKVFLECVQDMDHENMFWYRQDPGLGLRLIYFSYDVKMKEKGDIPEGYSVSREKKERFSLILESASTNQTSMYLCASSPPGSRDYEQYFGPGTRLTVT.

The rearrangement links TRBV7-9 to TRBJ2-7, with TRBD1 matching 9 bases. The CDR3 loop spans 17 amino acids. The germline CDR1 and CDR2 sequences are SEHNR and FQNEAQ (reference sequence). V lost 5 bases and J lost 2; bases outside the gene matches: 13. CDR3 sequence: CASSARLLDRGAYEQYF. The DNA of the CDR3 is TGTGCCAGCAGCGCTAGGCTTTTGGACAGGGGTGCCTACGAGCAGTACTTC.

There are a few counts of this clone. The chain carries TRBV4-1 and TRBJ1-2; tentative D call: TRBD1 (5 bases). This CDR3 comprises 20 residues. Per the germline V gene, CDR1 is MGHRA and CDR2 is YSYEKL. V was trimmed by 0 bases and J by 0 bases, leaving 23 bases between them. The CDR3 loop is CASSQDRSAGPPLTNYGYTF. The CDR3 region has the DNA TGCGCCAGCAGCCAAGACCGGTCGGCAGGGCCTCCATTGACTAACTATGGCTACACCTTC.

The chain couples TRBV27 to TRBJ2-1, with D tentatively TRBD1 (7 bases). CDR1 is MNHEY, CDR2 SMNVEV, per germline (reference sequence). The CDR3 extends over 16 amino acids. Trimming cost V 5 bases and J 3 bases, with 17 bases left between them. CDR3: CASSTPAGGNYNEQFF. The CDR3 region has the DNA TGTGCCAGCAGTACTCCTGCAGGGGGGAACTACAATGAGCAGTTCTTC.

Written as DNA, the CDR3 is TGCGCCAGCAGCCGTTTCTGGGGACACCCCATTGGGGACTATGGCTACACCTTC. Amino acid sequence: CASSRFWGHPIGDYGYTF. The J gene is TRBJ1-2, the V gene TRBV4-1; D may be TRBD1 (6 bases). The length of the CDR3 is 18 residues. The germline CDR1 and CDR2 sequences are MGHRA and YSYEKL. Trimming left V 4 bases short and J 3 bases short, with 24 bases between.

In its sample, this clone was seen once. This chain uses TRBV5-4 with TRBJ1-3; D remains unclear. The CDR3 loop spans 20 amino acids. CDR1 and CDR2 (germline): SGHNT, YYREEE (reference sequence). V was clipped by 4 bases and J by 0 bases, with 26 bases between them. This CDR3 is CASSLGRRSEGSRSGNTIYF. CDR3 in DNA: TGTGCCAGCAGCCTGGGAAGGCGGTCAGAAGGATCCCGCTCTGGAAACACCATATATTTT. The full variable domain, its missing parts supplied by reference TRBV5-4 and TRBJ1-3, is ETGVTQSPTHLIKTRGQQVTLRCSSQSGHNTVSWYQQALGQGPQFIFQYYREEENGRGNFPPRFSGLQFPNYSSELNVNALELDDSALYLCASSLGRRSEGSRSGNTIYFGEGSWLTVV.

V usage is TRBV11-3 and J usage is TRBJ2-2, with 9 nucleotides matching TRBD2. The trim removed 5 bases at V and 3 bases at J, leaving 7 bases unmatched. The CDR3 extends over 16 amino acids. Germline values: CDR1 SGHNT, CDR2 YENEEA. The CDR3 spells CASSRGSGRYTGELFF. The CDR3 DNA follows: TGTGCCAGCAGCAGGGGTAGCGGGAGATACACCGGGGAGCTGTTTTTT.

The V and J genes are TRBV2 and TRBJ2-5; D call uncertain. The better agreement between TRBJ2-7 and the DNA end casts doubt on the J call. The CDR3 length is 15 residues. Germline assignment: CDR1 SNHLY and CDR2 FYNNEI. The CDR3 DNA sequence: TGTGCCAGCAGCAACGGAGTCCCCCAATCCTACGAGCAGTACTTC. Translated: CASSNGVPQSYEQYF.

The chain uses TRBV27 and TRBJ1-1; no reliable D call. Germline CDR1 MNHEY, CDR2 SMNVEV (reference sequence). Trimming took 6 bases from V and 1 from J, leaving 12 bases between them. This CDR3 comprises 14 residues. Here the CDR3 reads CASRRAVANTEAFF. Written as DNA, the CDR3 is TGTGCCAGCAGGAGGGCGGTGGCGAACACTGAAGCTTTCTTT.

Here the CDR3 reads CASSSGQNYEQYF. The DNA of the CDR3 is TGTGCCAGCAGTTCGGGACAAAACTACGAGCAGTACTTC. The rearrangement uses TRBV27 and TRBJ2-7; maybe TRBD1 (6 bases). V was pared by 4 bases and J by 3 bases, with 10 bases between. The CDR3 has 13 amino acids. Germline loops: CDR1 MNHEY, CDR2 SMNVEV (reference sequence).

This clone appeared a few times. The chain links TRBV7-2 to TRBJ2-5; no definite D call. Germline lookup yields CDR1 SGHTA and CDR2 FQGNSA. The CDR3 covers 12 residues. The V end lost 0 bases, the J end lost 7 bases, and 6 bases lay between the germline ends. The CDR3 is CASSLAPGTQYF. CDR3 in DNA: TGTGCCAGCAGCTTAGCGCCCGGGACCCAGTACTTC. The variable domain in full, with the rest retrieved from reference TRBV7-2 and TRBJ2-5, is GAGVSQSPSNKVTEKGKDVELRCDPISGHTALYWYRQSLGQGLEFLIYFQGNSAPDKSGLPSDRFSAERTGGSVSTLTIQRTQQEDSAVYLCASSLAPGTQYFGPGTRLLVL.

The chain recombines TRBV27 with TRBJ2-5; tentative D call: TRBD1 (6 bases). The CDR3 spans 15 residues. V was shortened by 5 bases and J by 4 bases, with 17 bases between the two germline ends. Germline V gene sequence: CDR1 MNHEY, CDR2 SMNVEV (reference sequence). The CDR3 region is CASSPRPTGRETQYF. In DNA form, the CDR3 reads TGTGCCAGCAGTCCCCGACCGACAGGTAGAGAGACCCAGTACTTC.

The rearrangement joins TRBV25-1 to TRBJ2-1, with 7 bases fitting TRBD2. This CDR3 region has 13 residues. V dropped 5 bases and J dropped 10; count of bases not matched to a gene: 8. The germline gives CDR1 MGHDK, CDR2 SYGVNS. As DNA, the CDR3 is TGTGCCAGCAGTCCCCTCTTTAGCGGGGAGCAGTTCTTC. Its protein product is CASSPLFSGEQFF. Full variable domain (remainder filled in from reference TRBV25-1 and TRBJ2-1): EADIYQTPRYLVIGTGKKITLECSQTMGHDKMYWYQQDPGMELHLIHYSYGVNSTEKGDLSSESTVSRIRTEHFPLTLESARPSHTSQYLCASSPLFSGEQFFGPGTRLTVL.

The J gene is TRBJ2-7, the V gene TRBV27; 7 nucleotides match TRBD2. J gave up 0 bases and V 2 bases, and 4 bases lay outside the gene matches. There are 15 residues in the CDR3. Looked up from germline, CDR1 is MNHEY and CDR2 is SMNVEV (reference sequence). The CDR3 bases are TGTGCCAGCAGTTTACGGGCGGGAGTCTCCTACGAGCAGTACTTC. Amino acids: CASSLRAGVSYEQYF.

J is TRBJ2-7 and V is TRBV2; no definite D call. This CDR3 spans 11 amino acids. Deletions cut 0 bases from V and 6 bases from J, with 3 bases between. Per germline, CDR1 SNHLY and CDR2 FYNNEI. CDR3 nucleotides: TGTGCCAGCAGTGAAGCTAGCGAGCAGTACTTC. Its translation is CASSEASEQYF.